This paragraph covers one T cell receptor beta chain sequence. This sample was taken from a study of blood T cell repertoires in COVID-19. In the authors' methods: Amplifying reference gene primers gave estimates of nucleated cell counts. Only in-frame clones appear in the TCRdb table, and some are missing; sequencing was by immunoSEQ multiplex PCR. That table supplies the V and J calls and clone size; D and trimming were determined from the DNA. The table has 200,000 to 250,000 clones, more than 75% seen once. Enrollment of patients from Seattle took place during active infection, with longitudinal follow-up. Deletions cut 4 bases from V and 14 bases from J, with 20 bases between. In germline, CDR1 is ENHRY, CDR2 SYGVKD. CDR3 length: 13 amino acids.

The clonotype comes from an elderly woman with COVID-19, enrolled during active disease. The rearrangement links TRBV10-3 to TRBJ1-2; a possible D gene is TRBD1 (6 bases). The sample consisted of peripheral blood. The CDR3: CAISGTWTAGQTF. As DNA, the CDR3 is TGTGCCATCAGTGGGACATGGACAGCCGGCCAAACCTTC.